The entry below describes one TCR beta chain. The target antigen is unknown. This entry is derived from a study of blood T cells in healthy people across ages. The V segment lost 4 bases and the J segment 1 base; nucleotides outside the gene matches: 5. CDR3 length: 15 residues. Whole-study findings and limits: Roughly linearly, TCR beta diversity per million T cells fell as age increased. Unknown donor CMV status possibly confounded expanded clonotype changes.

Together with a sample-barcoded 5' primer, a J-beta primer mix was included in a second PCR lasting about 7 to 11 cycles. Each cDNA was tagged by a template-switch adaptor containing 12 random nucleotides. TCRdb re-analysed the 5' RACE reads in MiXCR, keeping a single row per CDR3 protein. This table has about 800,000 distinct CDR3 sequences, about three fifths appearing once. Specimen: blood. The genes are TRBV12-3 or TRBV12-4 and TRBJ1-2; TRBD1 aligns across 8 bases. This TCR was recovered from a young man in good health. CDR3 DNA: TGTGCCAGCAGTTGGCTGACAGGGGTTAACTATGGCTACACCTTC. Amino acid sequence: CASSWLTGVNYGYTF.